The rows below give T cell receptor beta chains drawn from one sample of a study of cytomegalovirus exposure and HLA in healthy donors. Only in-frame clones appear in the TCRdb table, and some are missing; sequencing was by immunoSEQ multiplex PCR. Of 150,000 to 200,000 clones listed, roughly 78% were seen once; the top ten hold about 0.64%. Input material: PBMCs. These receptors all come from a boy between 10 and 17 years old in good health and CMV-seronegative. The CDR3 runs from the conserved cysteine through the conserved F or W. A D gene is named only where the DNA matches it firmly. Expanded clones are given a class, and other clones once, few, many or no size at all.

TRBV5-6	TRBD1	TRBJ1-4	few	CASSRDRGAEKLFF	TGTGCCAGCAGCCGCGACAGGGGAGCCGAAAAACTGTTTTTT
TRBV14	.	TRBJ2-3	once	CASSQIGRSGPRYF	TGTGCCAGCAGCCAAATAGGAAGGAGCGGGCCGAGGTATTTT
TRBV6-1	TRBD1	TRBJ1-2	.	CASRAGRQGRYTF	TGTGCCAGCAGGGCCGGGAGACAGGGCCGTTACACCTTC
TRBV5-6	.	TRBJ1-1	.	CASSLVQGMMNTEAFF	TGTGCCAGCAGCTTGGTACAGGGCATGATGAACACTGAAGCTTTCTTT
TRBV19	TRBD2	TRBJ2-3	.	CASRPGLAGGPPTDTQYF	TGTGCCAGTAGGCCCGGGCTAGCGGGGGGACCTCCCACAGATACGCAGTATTTT
TRBV15	TRBD1	TRBJ2-7	.	CATSRDRGYEQYF	TGTGCCACCAGCAGGGACAGGGGGTACGAGCAGTACTTC
TRBV5-1	.	TRBJ2-1	.	CASSPREGGSYNEQFF	TGCGCCAGCAGCCCGAGGGAAGGAGGCTCCTACAATGAGCAGTTCTTC
TRBV7-2	TRBD2	TRBJ2-1	.	CASSPRWISGRAKEQFF	TGTGCCAGCAGCCCCCGTTGGATTAGCGGGAGGGCCAAAGAGCAGTTCTTC
TRBV5-6	.	TRBJ1-3	.	CASSLVHSPGNTIYF	TGTGCCAGCAGCTTGGTCCATTCCCCTGGAAACACCATATATTTT
TRBV7-9	.	TRBJ1-4	.	CASSSDILGRGNEKLFF	TGTGCCAGCAGCTCAGACATTCTAGGACGAGGGAATGAAAAACTGTTTTTT
TRBV6-5	TRBD1	TRBJ2-1	.	CASSWDRVNEQFF	TGTGCCAGCAGCTGGGACAGGGTCAATGAGCAGTTCTTC
TRBV5-1	.	TRBJ2-3	.	CASSLGENTQYF	TGCGCCAGCAGCTTGGGGGAGAATACGCAGTATTTT
TRBV9	TRBD1	TRBJ1-2	.	CASSGGQGAAVYTF	TGTGCCAGCAGCGGTGGACAGGGGGCGGCTGTCTACACCTTC
TRBV7-9	.	TRBJ1-1	.	CSSSLGNSRGGAGAFF	TGTTCCAGCAGCTTAGGCAATTCTCGGGGGGGCGCTGGGGCTTTCTTT
TRBV7-3	TRBD2	TRBJ2-1	few	CASSLKLAGHNEQFF	TGTGCCAGCAGCTTAAAACTAGCGGGGCACAATGAGCAGTTCTTC
TRBV2	TRBD1	TRBJ1-5	.	CASRLGTGNQPQHF	TGTGCCAGCAGACTAGGGACAGGCAATCAGCCCCAGCATTTT
TRBV1	.	TRBJ2-2	once	CTDTGTRNTGELFF	TGCACCGATACCGGGACTAGGAACACCGGGGAGCTGTTTTTT
TRBV5-5	.	TRBJ1-3	.	CASSFGSSGNTIYF	TGTGCCAGCAGCTTTGGTAGCTCTGGAAACACCATATATTTT
TRBV7-9	TRBD2	TRBJ2-5	.	CASSLDVSPGGETQYF	TGTGCCAGCAGCTTAGACGTCTCCCCGGGGGGAGAGACCCAGTACTTC
TRBV30	TRBD1	TRBJ1-2	.	CAWTATGEGYTF	TGTGCCTGGACCGCGACAGGGGAAGGCTACACCTTC
TRBV29-1	.	TRBJ1-1	.	CSVGGLGYYTEAFF	TGCAGCGTTGGGGGCTTGGGATATTACACTGAAGCTTTCTTT
TRBV19	.	TRBJ1-3	few	CASSIGGSGNTIYF	TGTGCCAGTAGTATCGGAGGGAGCGGAAACACCATATATTTT
TRBV5-6	.	TRBJ2-7	.	CASSPRGVPEQYF	TGTGCCAGCAGCCCTCGCGGGGTCCCCGAGCAGTACTTC
TRBV5-4	TRBD1	TRBJ2-7	.	CASSPTGDTYEQYF	TGTGCCAGCAGCCCCACAGGGGACACCTACGAGCAGTACTTC
TRBV6-1	TRBD1	TRBJ1-2	.	CASSGPAGGSWGYTF	TGTGCCAGCAGTGGACCGGCAGGGGGATCGTGGGGCTACACCTTC
TRBV10-3	.	TRBJ2-7	.	CAISEQGGYEQYF	TGTGCCATCAGTGAGCAGGGGGGCTACGAGCAGTACTTC
TRBV9	.	TRBJ2-7	.	CASSVDIDAGIYSYEQYF	TGTGCCAGCAGCGTAGATATAGATGCGGGCATCTACTCCTACGAGCAGTACTTC
TRBV5-4	TRBD1	TRBJ2-7	.	CASRGGTGDSSEQYF	TGTGCCAGCAGGGGGGGGACAGGGGATAGTTCCGAGCAGTACTTC
TRBV4-1	.	TRBJ1-2	.	CASRTSDSGAYGYTF	TGCGCCAGCAGGACCAGCGACAGCGGGGCCTATGGCTACACCTTC
TRBV6-1	.	TRBJ1-3	.	CASSTAESSGNTIYF	TGTGCCAGCAGTACCGCCGAGAGCTCTGGAAACACCATATATTTT
TRBV11-3	TRBD2	TRBJ2-5	.	CASSLGAAAGDETQYF	TGTGCCAGCAGCTTAGGGGCCGCAGCGGGAGATGAGACCCAGTACTTC
TRBV4-1	TRBD1	TRBJ2-5	once	CASSQVSGQGRAQYF	TGCGCCAGCAGCCAAGTTTCCGGACAGGGAAGGGCCCAGTACTTC
TRBV5-1	.	TRBJ1-1	few	CASSPLGGRNTEAFF	TGCGCCAGCAGCCCTCTGGGGGGGCGAAACACTGAAGCTTTCTTT
TRBV6-6	TRBD1	TRBJ1-1	once	CASRGQGGTEAFF	TGTGCCAGCAGAGGACAGGGAGGAACTGAAGCTTTCTTT
TRBV9	.	TRBJ2-3	.	CASSPLQGPSTDTQYF	TGTGCCAGCAGCCCCCTCCAGGGCCCTAGCACAGATACGCAGTATTTT
TRBV7-9	TRBD1	TRBJ1-4	.	CASSGGQGVYYEKLFF	TGTGCCAGCAGCGGCGGACAGGGGGTGTACTATGAAAAACTGTTTTTT
TRBV30	TRBD2	TRBJ2-7	.	CAWSVMGLARDREYF	TGTGCCTGGAGTGTAATGGGACTAGCGCGGGATAGGGAGTACTTC
TRBV10-3	.	TRBJ1-2	few	CAISESTGDYGYTF	TGTGCCATCAGTGAGTCGACAGGAGACTATGGCTACACCTTC
TRBV6-6	TRBD1	TRBJ2-1	.	CASSPRDRERSEQFF	TGTGCCAGCAGTCCTCGGGACAGGGAGCGCAGTGAGCAGTTCTTC
TRBV20-1	.	TRBJ1-1	once	CSASTQDEAFF	TGCAGTGCTAGTACTCAGGATGAAGCTTTCTTT
TRBV2	TRBD1	TRBJ1-2	.	CASSDTGGLGYGYTF	TGTGCCAGCAGTGATACAGGGGGCTTAGGCTATGGCTACACCTTC
TRBV2	.	TRBJ2-1	.	CASSPLGGVGNEQFF	TGTGCCAGCAGTCCCCTCGGGGGAGTAGGCAATGAGCAGTTCTTC
TRBV5-6	.	TRBJ1-2	.	CASSSVQGGYGYTF	TGTGCCAGCAGCTCCGTTCAGGGCGGATATGGCTACACCTTC
TRBV7-9	TRBD2	TRBJ2-7	once	CASSYSGRAREQYF	TGTGCCAGCAGCTACAGCGGGAGGGCGAGGGAGCAGTACTTC
TRBV19	.	TRBJ1-1	.	CASSGWTENTEAFF	TGTGCCAGTAGTGGATGGACAGAAAACACTGAAGCTTTCTTT
TRBV6-4	.	TRBJ2-1	.	CASSDKSGGSDEQFF	TGTGCCAGCAGTGACAAGAGCGGTGGGAGCGATGAGCAGTTCTTC
TRBV29-1	TRBD1	TRBJ1-1	few	CSVDRGTEAFF	TGCAGCGTCGACAGGGGGACTGAAGCTTTCTTT
TRBV6-1	TRBD2	TRBJ2-7	.	CASSEGTSGVYEQYF	TGTGCCAGCAGTGAAGGGACTAGCGGAGTCTACGAGCAGTACTTC
TRBV5-1	TRBD2	TRBJ2-1	.	CASSLGLAGGGEQFF	TGCGCCAGCAGCTTGGGACTAGCGGGCGGGGGTGAGCAGTTCTTC
TRBV13	TRBD1	TRBJ1-1	.	CASRVTTGTGNTEAFF	TGTGCCAGCAGGGTTACTACCGGGACAGGGAACACTGAAGCTTTCTTT
TRBV11-3	TRBD1	TRBJ1-1	.	CASSSNRGLQQAFF	TGTGCCAGCAGCTCCAACAGGGGTCTACAACAAGCTTTCTTT